This T cell receptor (beta chain) derives from a study of blood T cell repertoires in COVID-19. Study-level information: Samples came from the United States, Italy and Spain, spanning acute and convalescent COVID-19. PBMCs, B-cell-depleted T cells, or T cells were the source of the cDNA or gDNA that made up the material.

Losses at the gene ends were 0 bases for V and 8 bases for J; bases not matched to a gene: 12. CDR1 is LGHNA, CDR2 YSLEER, per germline. The CDR3 runs 16 residues. Cohorts were assigned according to the clinical history that participants reported. Donors in Cohort 3 counted as recovered after two negative PCRs, clearance, or symptom resolution. Sequencing used immunoSEQ multiplex PCR; TCRdb keeps in-frame clones, though not all of them. The sample consists of some 260,000 clones, over 80% of them appearing once. The specimen was PBMCs or T cells enriched from blood (not recorded which). The sequence was obtained from a woman in her late teens or twenties who had recovered from COVID-19. The V gene is TRBV4-3, the J gene TRBJ1-2; 7 bases agree with TRBD1. The CDR3 bases are TGCGCCAGCAGCCAAGAGTTAAGGGGGCTCATTGGGGGCTACACCTTC. Amino acid sequence: CASSQELRGLIGGYTF.